This T cell receptor beta chain was captured by sequencing in a study of blood T cell repertoires in COVID-19. Study details: Sites across the United States, Italy and Spain contributed samples from acute and convalescent COVID-19. The cDNA or gDNA used as material had been derived from T cells, B-cell-depleted T cells, or PBMCs.

Per the original data handling: Amplified reference gene primers provided the basis for estimating nucleated cell counts. TCRdb keeps only in-frame clones here, not all; method: immunoSEQ multiplex PCR. The V and J calls and the clone size are those of that table, but D and trimming were determined from the DNA. Here the sample spans 150,000 or so clones, approximately 85% being singletons. CDR3 length: 13 amino acids. V lost 10 bases and J lost 3; bases outside the gene matches: 6. Germline-derived CDR1 and CDR2 are KGHDR and SFDVKD. The gene calls are TRBV24-1 and TRBJ2-5; 8 bases align to TRBD1. The sample consisted of peripheral blood. The TCR was taken from a man in his 60s who had recovered from COVID-19. Written as DNA, the CDR3 is TGTGCCACAAACACGGACAGGGAAGAGACCCAGTACTTC. It encodes CATNTDREETQYF.